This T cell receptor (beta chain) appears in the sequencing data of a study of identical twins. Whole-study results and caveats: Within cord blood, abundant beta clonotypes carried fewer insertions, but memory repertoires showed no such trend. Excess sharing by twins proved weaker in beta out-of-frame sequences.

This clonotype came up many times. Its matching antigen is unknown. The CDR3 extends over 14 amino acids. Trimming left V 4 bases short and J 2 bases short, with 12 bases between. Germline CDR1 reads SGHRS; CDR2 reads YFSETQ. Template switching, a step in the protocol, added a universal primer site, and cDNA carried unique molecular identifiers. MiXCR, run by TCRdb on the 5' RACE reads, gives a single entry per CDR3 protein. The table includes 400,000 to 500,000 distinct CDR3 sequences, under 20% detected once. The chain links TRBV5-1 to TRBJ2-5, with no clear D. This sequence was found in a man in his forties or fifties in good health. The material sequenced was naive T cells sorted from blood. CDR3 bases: TGCGCCAGCAGCCAAATGAATGGACAAGAGACCCAGTACTTC. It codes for CASSQMNGQETQYF. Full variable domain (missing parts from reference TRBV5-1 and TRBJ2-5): KAGVTQTPRYLIKTRGQQVTLSCSPISGHRSVSWYQQTPGQGLQFLFEYFSETQRNKGNFPGRFSGRQFSNSRSEMNVSTLELGDSALYLCASSQMNGQETQYFGPGTRLLVL.